This T cell receptor (beta chain) was sequenced during a study of cytomegalovirus exposure and HLA in healthy donors. Study results and caveats: Presence/absence analyses rested on an assumption that sequencing depth was roughly uniform across donors. Most TCR sequences proved rare, with some public TCRs found in many donors.

Donors were nominally healthy when sampled, though unrecorded immune exposures were likely. Of note for this clone: The target antigen is unknown.

PCR used 60 Vbeta primers and 13 Jbeta primers. Sequencing was performed with immunoSEQ multiplex PCR; in TCRdb, only in-frame clones are kept and a portion is missing. This sample has about 130,000 clones; 75% to 90% occur once, and the top ten carry 6% to 8%. This TCR came from a woman aged 30 to 39 in good health and CMV-seropositive. Sequencing was carried out using PBMCs.

This chain's CDR3 is CASSADLRGGYNEQFF. CDR3 nucleotides: TGTGCCAGCAGCGCGGACCTGCGGGGGGGTTACAATGAGCAGTTCTTC. The chain couples TRBV9 to TRBJ2-1; 9 bases line up with TRBD2. Germline assignment: CDR1 SGDLS and CDR2 YYNGEE. The J segment lost 4 bases and the V segment lost 3 bases, leaving 8 bases of the junction unmatched. The CDR3 has 16 residues. Full variable domain (outside the CDR3, taken from reference TRBV9 and TRBJ2-1): DSGVTQTPKHLITATGQRVTLRCSPRSGDLSVYWYQQSLDQGLQFLIQYYNGEERAKGNILERFSAQQFPDLHSELNLSSLELGDSALYFCASSADLRGGYNEQFFGPGTRLTVL.